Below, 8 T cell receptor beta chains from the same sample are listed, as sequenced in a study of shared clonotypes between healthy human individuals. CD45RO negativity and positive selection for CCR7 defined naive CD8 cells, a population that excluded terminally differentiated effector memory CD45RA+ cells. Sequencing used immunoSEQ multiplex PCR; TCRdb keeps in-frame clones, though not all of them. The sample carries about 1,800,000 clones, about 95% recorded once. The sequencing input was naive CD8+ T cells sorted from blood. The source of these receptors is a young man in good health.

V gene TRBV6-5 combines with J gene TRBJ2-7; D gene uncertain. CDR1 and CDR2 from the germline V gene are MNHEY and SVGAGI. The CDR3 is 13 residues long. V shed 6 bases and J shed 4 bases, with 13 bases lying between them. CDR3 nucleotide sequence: TGTGCCAGCAGGGACGGGCCTGTGTACGAGCAGTACTTC. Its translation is CASRDGPVYEQYF.

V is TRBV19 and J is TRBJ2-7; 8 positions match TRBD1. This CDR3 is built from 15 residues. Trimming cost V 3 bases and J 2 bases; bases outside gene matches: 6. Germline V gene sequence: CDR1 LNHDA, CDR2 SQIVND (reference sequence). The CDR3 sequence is CASSIGRTGPYEQYF. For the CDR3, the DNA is TGTGCCAGTAGTATTGGGCGGACAGGGCCCTACGAGCAGTACTTC.

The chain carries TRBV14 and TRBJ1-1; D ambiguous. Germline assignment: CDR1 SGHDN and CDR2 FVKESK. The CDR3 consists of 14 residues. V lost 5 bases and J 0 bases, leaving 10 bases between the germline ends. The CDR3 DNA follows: TGTGCCAGCAGCTTCCCCCCCATGAACACTGAAGCTTTCTTT. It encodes CASSFPPMNTEAFF.

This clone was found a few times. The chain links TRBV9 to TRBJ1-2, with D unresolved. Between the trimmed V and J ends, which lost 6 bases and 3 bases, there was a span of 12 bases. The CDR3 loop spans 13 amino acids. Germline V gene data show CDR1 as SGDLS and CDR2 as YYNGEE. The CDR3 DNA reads TGTGCCAGCACCGGAGGCAACGACTATGGCTACACCTTC. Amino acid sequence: CASTGGNDYGYTF.

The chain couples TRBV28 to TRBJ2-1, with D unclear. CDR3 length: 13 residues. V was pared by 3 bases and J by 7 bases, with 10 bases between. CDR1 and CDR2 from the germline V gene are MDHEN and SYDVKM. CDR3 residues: CASSFGLGNEQFF. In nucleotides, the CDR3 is TGTGCCAGCAGTTTTGGGTTGGGTAATGAGCAGTTCTTC.

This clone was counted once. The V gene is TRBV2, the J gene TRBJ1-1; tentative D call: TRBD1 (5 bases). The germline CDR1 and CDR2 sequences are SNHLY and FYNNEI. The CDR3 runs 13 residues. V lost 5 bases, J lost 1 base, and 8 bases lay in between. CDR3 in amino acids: CASSPRGNTEAFF. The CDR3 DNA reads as TGTGCCAGCAGTCCGAGGGGGAACACTGAAGCTTTCTTT.

CDR3 region: CASSLGIQGRRNTIYF. In DNA form, the CDR3 reads TGTGCCAGCAGCTTAGGGATACAGGGTCGTAGAAACACCATATATTTT. The J gene is TRBJ1-3, the V gene TRBV7-2; weak D call: TRBD1 (6 bases). V lost 1 base, J lost 5 bases, and 15 bases lay in between. The CDR3 runs to 16 residues. Germline V lookup: CDR1 SGHTA, CDR2 FQGNSA.

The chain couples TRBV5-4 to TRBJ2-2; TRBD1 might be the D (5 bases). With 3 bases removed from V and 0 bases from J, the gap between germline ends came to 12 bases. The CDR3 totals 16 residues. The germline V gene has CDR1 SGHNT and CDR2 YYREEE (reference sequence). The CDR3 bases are TGTGCCAGCAGCTCGCCTGACAGCGCGAACACCGGGGAGCTGTTTTTT. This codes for CASSSPDSANTGELFF.